These T cell receptor beta chains were read from a single sample in a study of identical twins. Each CDR3 protein is one row after TCRdb ran MiXCR on the 5' RACE reads. The repertoire holds around 1.7 million distinct CDR3 sequences, with around 29% as singletons. The sequencing sample was made of cord blood. The receptor set was obtained from a newborn girl in good health. Both conserved end residues are trimmed from each CDR3. The order of the fields is CDR3 length, J gene, V gene, clone size, CDR3 protein. Only some rows state a clone size, as once, few, many or a class for expanded clones.

>10|TRBJ1-1|TRBV16|once
ASSRLQVEAF
>13|TRBJ2-1|TRBV9|NA
ASSDDGSSYNEQF
>13|TRBJ2-7|TRBV20-1|NA
SARPTSGSVNEQY
>8|TRBJ1-2|TRBV2|few
ASSDPGYT
>15|TRBJ2-1|TRBV4-2|few
ASSQDRGLLSYNEQF
>15|TRBJ2-5|TRBV24-1|NA
ATSDYPGLAGVVEQY
>11|TRBJ1-5|TRBV9|NA
ASSVGAGQPQH
>13|TRBJ2-3|TRBV5-4|many
ASSQTSGYTDTQY
>15|TRBJ2-3|TRBV7-9|few
ASSLAELSSPTDTQY
>14|TRBJ2-7|TRBV20-1|NA
SASPLSSPSSYEQY
>13|TRBJ1-6|TRBV9|NA
ASSTDWGINSPLH
>13|TRBJ1-5|TRBV28|few
ASRIWGDSNQPQH
>10|TRBJ2-7|TRBV7-2|NA
ASSRTTSIKY
>13|TRBJ2-1|TRBV27|few
ASSLGGRGYTEQF
>10|TRBJ1-1|TRBV27|NA
ASSFKGSEAF
>14|TRBJ2-3|TRBV28|NA
ASREQGWDRTDTHY
>14|TRBJ2-1|TRBV6-2/TRBV6-3|NA
ASKVETGGAYNEQF
>16|NA|TRBV3-1|NA
ASSQGGPAGMLGETQY
>11|TRBJ2-1|TRBV18|many
ASSPGGGNEQF
>13|TRBJ1-2|TRBV25-1|NA
ASSDSRRGDYGYT
>14|TRBJ2-1|TRBV30|NA
AWSTLAGASANEQF
>15|TRBJ2-1|TRBV7-2|NA
ASSRMVARGYGDEQF
>13|TRBJ2-5|TRBV5-1|few
ASSLGGSGKETQY
>13|TRBJ2-1|TRBV5-1|few
ASSLADPRYNEQF
>11|TRBJ2-5|TRBV28|few
ASKPTAQETQY
>11|TRBJ2-2|TRBV15|once
ATSSAPTGELF
>15|TRBJ2-7|TRBV3-1|NA
ASSQGAVRTSRYEQY
>15|TRBJ2-4|TRBV13|NA
ASSLGGGALAKNIQY
>12|TRBJ1-1|TRBV5-1|few
ASSLGSAGTEAF
>13|TRBJ2-4|TRBV5-1|NA
ASSPGDGRKNIQY
>10|TRBJ1-1|TRBV10-3|few
AISALNTEAF
>12|TRBJ2-1|TRBV7-9|NA
ASSPPQNRAEQF
>11|TRBJ1-1|TRBV20-1|few
SASKGQGTEAF
>11|TRBJ2-1|TRBV4-1|NA
ASSPGRLYEQF
>14|TRBJ1-1|TRBV2|NA
ATRSPGQGERTEAF
>11|TRBJ1-2|TRBV10-3|NA
AISGTGHYGYT
>12|TRBJ1-1|TRBV5-1|NA
ASNPRGPNTEAF